Sequencing of this T cell receptor (beta chain) was carried out in a study of T cell responses to AZD1222 COVID-19 vaccine. The CDR3 covers 13 residues. The germline V and J ends were trimmed by 5 bases and 7 bases, with 9 bases remaining between them. Germline CDR1 reads SGHVS; CDR2 reads FQNEAQ. TCRdb keeps only in-frame clones here, not all; method: immunoSEQ multiplex PCR. In the table there are 150,000 to 190,000 clones, around nine tenths of which are singletons. Regarding this clone: The antigen is unknown.

General study points: Donors were chiefly white British, with a greater number of females, and clonal diversity was perhaps underestimated. The study reported that nearly half of spike-specific TCRs target unmutated variant regions. Spike-wide vaccine-associated CD4 TCRs dominated at 160-218 and 743-854.

This chain connects TRBV7-8 to TRBJ1-6, with D perhaps matching TRBD1 (5 bases). The sequence derives from an adult in good health. Sequences were derived from peripheral blood, sampled on day 0 of AZD1222 vaccination. The chain's CDR3 is CASSGGWNSPLHF. The CDR3 DNA reads as TGTGCCAGCAGCGGGGGTTGGAATTCACCCCTCCACTTT.